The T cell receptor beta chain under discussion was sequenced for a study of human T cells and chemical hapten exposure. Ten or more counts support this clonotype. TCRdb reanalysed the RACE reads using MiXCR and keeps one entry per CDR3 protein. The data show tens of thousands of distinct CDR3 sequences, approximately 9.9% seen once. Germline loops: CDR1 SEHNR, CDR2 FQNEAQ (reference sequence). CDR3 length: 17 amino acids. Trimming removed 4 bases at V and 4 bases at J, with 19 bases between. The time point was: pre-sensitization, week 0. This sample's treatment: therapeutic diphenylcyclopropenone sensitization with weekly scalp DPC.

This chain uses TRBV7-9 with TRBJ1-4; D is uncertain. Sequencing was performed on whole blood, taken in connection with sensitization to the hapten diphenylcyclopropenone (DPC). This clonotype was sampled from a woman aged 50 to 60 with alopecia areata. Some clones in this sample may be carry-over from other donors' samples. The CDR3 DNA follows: TGTGCCAGCAGCTCCCCGGCATGGGTGGCCGATAATGAAAAACTGTTTTTT. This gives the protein CASSSPAWVADNEKLFF.